Listed below are T cell receptor beta chains from one sample, sequenced in a study of cytomegalovirus exposure and HLA in healthy donors. This table comes from immunoSEQ multiplex PCR, and its TCRdb copy is limited to in-frame clones, with some not included. The sample lists about 130,000 clones; roughly 80% were seen once. Sequenced input: PBMCs. These receptors were collected from a man aged 35 to 55 in good health and CMV-seronegative. Both conserved end residues are part of each CDR3. D genes are given only for firm matches.

j_gene: TRBJ1-1; d_gene: .; v_gene: TRBV6-1; CDR3aa: CASSEGTVPNTEAFF; CDR3nt: TGTGCCAGCAGTGAAGGGACAGTACCGAACACTGAAGCTTTCTTT
j_gene: TRBJ2-5; d_gene: TRBD2; v_gene: TRBV11-2; CDR3aa: CASSSGLGGETQYF; CDR3nt: TGTGCCAGCAGCTCGGGACTAGGGGGAGAGACCCAGTACTTC
j_gene: TRBJ2-2; d_gene: TRBD1; v_gene: TRBV2; CDR3aa: CASSEERQGFPGELFF; CDR3nt: TGTGCCAGCAGTGAAGAGAGACAGGGGTTTCCCGGGGAGCTGTTTTTT
j_gene: TRBJ2-1; d_gene: TRBD2; v_gene: TRBV5-1; CDR3aa: CASSWTSGEYNEQFF; CDR3nt: TGCGCCAGCAGCTGGACTAGCGGAGAATACAATGAGCAGTTCTTC
j_gene: TRBJ2-7; d_gene: .; v_gene: TRBV15; CDR3aa: CATSRDRGQKGYEQYF; CDR3nt: TGTGCCACCAGCAGAGATAGGGGTCAGAAAGGCTACGAGCAGTACTTC
j_gene: TRBJ2-5; d_gene: TRBD2; v_gene: TRBV7-9; CDR3aa: CASSSSLAPLGETQYF; CDR3nt: TGTGCCAGCAGCTCTTCACTAGCGCCGTTGGGAGAGACCCAGTACTTC
j_gene: TRBJ1-6; d_gene: TRBD1; v_gene: TRBV6-5; CDR3aa: CASSSRQGLGSPLHF; CDR3nt: TGTGCCAGCAGTTCGCGACAGGGTTTAGGTTCACCCCTCCACTTT
j_gene: TRBJ2-3; d_gene: .; v_gene: TRBV29-1; CDR3aa: CSVDKVADTQYF; CDR3nt: TGCAGCGTTGACAAAGTAGCAGATACGCAGTATTTT
j_gene: TRBJ2-5; d_gene: TRBD2; v_gene: TRBV28; CDR3aa: CASSRAGLETQYF; CDR3nt: TGTGCCAGCAGTAGAGCGGGATTGGAGACCCAGTACTTC
j_gene: TRBJ2-1; d_gene: TRBD1; v_gene: TRBV25-1; CDR3aa: CASQDRVVLEQFF; CDR3nt: TGTGCCAGCCAGGACAGGGTTGTTCTTGAGCAGTTCTTC
j_gene: TRBJ1-1; d_gene: .; v_gene: TRBV5-1; CDR3aa: CASSQGWGGGGEAFF; CDR3nt: TGCGCCAGCAGCCAAGGATGGGGAGGGGGTGGTGAAGCTTTCTTT
j_gene: TRBJ1-2; d_gene: .; v_gene: TRBV6-6; CDR3aa: CASRPTFRGTYGYTF; CDR3nt: TGTGCCAGCAGACCCACCTTTAGGGGGACCTATGGCTACACCTTC
j_gene: TRBJ2-6; d_gene: .; v_gene: TRBV7-8; CDR3aa: CASSPLTGLSGANVLTF; CDR3nt: TGTGCCAGCAGCCCCCTGACAGGACTCTCTGGGGCCAACGTCCTGACTTTC
j_gene: TRBJ2-4; d_gene: TRBD2; v_gene: TRBV29-1; CDR3aa: CSVWVGAGGPLGKNIQYF; CDR3nt: TGCAGCGTTTGGGTAGGGGCGGGGGGGCCGCTGGGCAAAAACATTCAGTACTTC